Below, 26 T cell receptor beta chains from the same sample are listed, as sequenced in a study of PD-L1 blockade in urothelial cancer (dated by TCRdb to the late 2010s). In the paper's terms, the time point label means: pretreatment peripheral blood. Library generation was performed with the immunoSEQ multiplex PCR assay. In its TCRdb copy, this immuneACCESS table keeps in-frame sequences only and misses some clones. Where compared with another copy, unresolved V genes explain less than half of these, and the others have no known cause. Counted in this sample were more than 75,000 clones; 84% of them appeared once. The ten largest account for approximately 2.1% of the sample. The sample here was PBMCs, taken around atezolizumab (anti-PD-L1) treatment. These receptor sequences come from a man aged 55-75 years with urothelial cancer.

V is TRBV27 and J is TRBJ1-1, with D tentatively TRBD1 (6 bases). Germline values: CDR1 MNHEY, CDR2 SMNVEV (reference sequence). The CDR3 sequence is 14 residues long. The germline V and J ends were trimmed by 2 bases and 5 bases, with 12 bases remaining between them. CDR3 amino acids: CASSLRGLGTEAFF. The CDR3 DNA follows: TGTGCCAGCAGTTTAAGGGGGTTGGGAACTGAAGCTTTCTTT.

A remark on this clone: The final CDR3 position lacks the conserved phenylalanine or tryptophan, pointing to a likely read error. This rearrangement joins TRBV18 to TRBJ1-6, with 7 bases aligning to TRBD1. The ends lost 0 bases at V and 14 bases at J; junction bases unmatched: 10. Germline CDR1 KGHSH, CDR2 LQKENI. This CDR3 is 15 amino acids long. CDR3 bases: TGTGCCAGCTCACCACCGGACAGGCCCGGTGGGTCCCTCCACCTT. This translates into CASSPPDRPGGSLHL.

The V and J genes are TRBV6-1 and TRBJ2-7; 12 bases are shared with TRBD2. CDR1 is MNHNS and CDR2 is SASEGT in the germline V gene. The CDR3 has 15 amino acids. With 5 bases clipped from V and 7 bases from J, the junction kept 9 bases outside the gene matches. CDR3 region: CASSTLAGGPGEQYF. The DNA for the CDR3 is TGTGCCAGCAGTACCCTAGCGGGAGGGCCGGGTGAGCAGTACTTC.

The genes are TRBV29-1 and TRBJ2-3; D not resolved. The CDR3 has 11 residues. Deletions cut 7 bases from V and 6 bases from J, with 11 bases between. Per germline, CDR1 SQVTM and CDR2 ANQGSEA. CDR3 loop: CSATPADTQYF. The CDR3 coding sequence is TGCAGCGCCACCCCAGCGGATACGCAGTATTTT.

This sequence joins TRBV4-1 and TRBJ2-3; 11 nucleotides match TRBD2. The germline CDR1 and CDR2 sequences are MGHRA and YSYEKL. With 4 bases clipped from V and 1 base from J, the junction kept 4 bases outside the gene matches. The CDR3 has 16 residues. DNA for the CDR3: TGCGCCAGCAGCCGGGAGGGACTAGCGGGCACAGATACGCAGTATTTT. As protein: CASSREGLAGTDTQYF.

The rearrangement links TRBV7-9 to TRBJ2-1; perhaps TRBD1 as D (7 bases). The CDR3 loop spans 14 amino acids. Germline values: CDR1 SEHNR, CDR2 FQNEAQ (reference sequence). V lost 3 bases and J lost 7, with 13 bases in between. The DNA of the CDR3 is TGTGCCAGCAGCTTCCGCAGGGGGGTAAATGAGCAGTTCTTC. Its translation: CASSFRRGVNEQFF. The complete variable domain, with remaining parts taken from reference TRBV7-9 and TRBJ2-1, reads DTGVSQNPRHKITKRGQNVTFRCDPISEHNRLYWYRQTLGQGPEFLTYFQNEAQLEKSRLLSDRFSAERPKGSFSTLEIQRTEQGDSAMYLCASSFRRGVNEQFFGPGTRLTVL.

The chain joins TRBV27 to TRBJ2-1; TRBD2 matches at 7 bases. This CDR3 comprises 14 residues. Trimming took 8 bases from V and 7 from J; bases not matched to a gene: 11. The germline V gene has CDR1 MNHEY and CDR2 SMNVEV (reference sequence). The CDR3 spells CASAPGLPSNEQFF. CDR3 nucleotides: TGTGCCAGCGCCCCGGGACTACCCTCGAATGAGCAGTTCTTC.

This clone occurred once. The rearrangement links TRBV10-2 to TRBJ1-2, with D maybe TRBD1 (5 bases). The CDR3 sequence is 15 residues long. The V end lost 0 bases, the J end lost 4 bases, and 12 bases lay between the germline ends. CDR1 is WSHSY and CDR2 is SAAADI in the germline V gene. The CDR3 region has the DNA TGCGCCAGCAGTGAGTCGACGCGGGGGATCTATGGCTACACCTTC. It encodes CASSESTRGIYGYTF.

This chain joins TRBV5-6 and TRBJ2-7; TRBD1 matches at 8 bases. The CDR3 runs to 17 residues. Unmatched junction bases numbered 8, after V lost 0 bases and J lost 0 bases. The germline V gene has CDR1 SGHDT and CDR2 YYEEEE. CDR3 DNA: TGTGCCAGCAGCTTGGGTCTGGCAGGGGGCGTCTCCTACGAGCAGTACTTC. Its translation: CASSLGLAGGVSYEQYF.

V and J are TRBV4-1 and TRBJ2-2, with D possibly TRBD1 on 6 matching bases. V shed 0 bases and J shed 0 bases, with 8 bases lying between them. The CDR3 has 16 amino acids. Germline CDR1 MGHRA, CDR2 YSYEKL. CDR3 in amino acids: CASSQERGTNTGELFF. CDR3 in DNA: TGCGCCAGCAGCCAAGAGAGGGGGACGAACACCGGGGAGCTGTTTTTT.

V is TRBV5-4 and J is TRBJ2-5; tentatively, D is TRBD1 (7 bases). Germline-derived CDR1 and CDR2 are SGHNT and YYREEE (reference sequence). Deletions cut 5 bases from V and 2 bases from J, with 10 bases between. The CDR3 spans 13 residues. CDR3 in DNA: TGTGCCAGCAGACAGGGGACTCAAGAGACCCAGTACTTC. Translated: CASRQGTQETQYF. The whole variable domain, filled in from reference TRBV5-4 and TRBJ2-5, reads ETGVTQSPTHLIKTRGQQVTLRCSSQSGHNTVSWYQQALGQGPQFIFQYYREEENGRGNFPPRFSGLQFPNYSSELNVNALELDDSALYLCASRQGTQETQYFGPGTRLLVL.

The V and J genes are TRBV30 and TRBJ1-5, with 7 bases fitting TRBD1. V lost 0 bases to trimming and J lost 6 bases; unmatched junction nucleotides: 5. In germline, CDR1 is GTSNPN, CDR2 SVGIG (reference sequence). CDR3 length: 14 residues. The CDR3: CAWSVQGPAQPQHF. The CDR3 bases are TGTGCCTGGAGTGTACAGGGGCCTGCTCAGCCCCAGCATTTT.

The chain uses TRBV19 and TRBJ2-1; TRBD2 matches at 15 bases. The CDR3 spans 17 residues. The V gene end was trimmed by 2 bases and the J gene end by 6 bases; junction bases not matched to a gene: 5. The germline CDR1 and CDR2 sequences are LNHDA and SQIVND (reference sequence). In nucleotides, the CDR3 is TGTGCCAGTAGTATAATGGGACTAGCGGGAGGATCCAATGAGCAGTTCTTC. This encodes CASSIMGLAGGSNEQFF.

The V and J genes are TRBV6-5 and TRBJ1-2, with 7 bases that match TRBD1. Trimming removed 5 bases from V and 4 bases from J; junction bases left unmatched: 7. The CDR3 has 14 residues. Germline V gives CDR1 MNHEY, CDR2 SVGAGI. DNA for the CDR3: TGTGCCAGCAGTCCCCAAGGGGGCAGCTATGGCTACACCTTC. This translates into CASSPQGGSYGYTF.

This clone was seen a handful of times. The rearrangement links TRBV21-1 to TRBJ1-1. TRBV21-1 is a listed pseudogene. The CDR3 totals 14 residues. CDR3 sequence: CASSKGGLNTEAFF. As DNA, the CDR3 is TGTGCCAGCAGCAAAGGAGGCCTGAACACTGAAGCTTTCTTT.

This CDR3 reads CASSIYWTGSNQPQHF. The CDR3 DNA reads as TGTGCCAGTAGTATTTACTGGACAGGGTCCAATCAGCCCCAGCATTTT. This chain links TRBV19 with TRBJ1-5, with 8 bases matching TRBD1. This CDR3 spans 16 amino acids. The germline gives CDR1 LNHDA, CDR2 SQIVND (reference sequence). V was clipped by 3 bases and J by 3 bases; unmatched bases: 7. Using reference TRBV19 and TRBJ1-5 for the parts outside the CDR3, the full variable domain is DGGITQSPKYLFRKEGQNVTLSCEQNLNHDAMYWYRQDPGQGLRLIYYSQIVNDFQKGDIAEGYSVSREKKESFPLTVTSAQKNPTAFYLCASSIYWTGSNQPQHFGDGTRLSIL.

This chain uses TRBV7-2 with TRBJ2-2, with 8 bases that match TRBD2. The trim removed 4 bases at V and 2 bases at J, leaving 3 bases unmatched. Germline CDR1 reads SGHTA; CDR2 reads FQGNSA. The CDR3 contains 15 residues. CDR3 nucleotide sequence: TGTGCCAGCAGCTCGGGGGGGCTAAACACCGGGGAGCTGTTTTTT. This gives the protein CASSSGGLNTGELFF.

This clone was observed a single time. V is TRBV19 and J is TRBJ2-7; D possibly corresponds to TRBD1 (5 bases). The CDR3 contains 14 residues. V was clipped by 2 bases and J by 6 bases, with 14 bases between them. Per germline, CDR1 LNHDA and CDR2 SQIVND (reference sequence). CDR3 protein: CASSIRQGSIEQYF. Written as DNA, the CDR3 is TGTGCCAGTAGTATACGGCAGGGCAGTATCGAGCAGTACTTC. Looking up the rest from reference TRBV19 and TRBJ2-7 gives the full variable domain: DGGITQSPKYLFRKEGQNVTLSCEQNLNHDAMYWYRQDPGQGLRLIYYSQIVNDFQKGDIAEGYSVSREKKESFPLTVTSAQKNPTAFYLCASSIRQGSIEQYFGPGTRLTVT.

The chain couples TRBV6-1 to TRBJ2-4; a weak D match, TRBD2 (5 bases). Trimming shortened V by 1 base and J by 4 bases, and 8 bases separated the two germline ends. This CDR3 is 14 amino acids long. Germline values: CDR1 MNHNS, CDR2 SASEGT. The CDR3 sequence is CASSEDRLKNIQYF. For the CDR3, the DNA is TGTGCCAGCAGTGAAGACAGACTAAAAAACATTCAGTACTTC.

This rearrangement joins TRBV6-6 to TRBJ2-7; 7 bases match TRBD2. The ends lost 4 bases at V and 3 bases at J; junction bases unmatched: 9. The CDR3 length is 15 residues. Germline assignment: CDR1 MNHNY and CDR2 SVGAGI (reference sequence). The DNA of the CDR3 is TGTGCCAGCAGTTCTCCGACCGGGACTAACTACGAGCAGTACTTC. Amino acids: CASSSPTGTNYEQYF.

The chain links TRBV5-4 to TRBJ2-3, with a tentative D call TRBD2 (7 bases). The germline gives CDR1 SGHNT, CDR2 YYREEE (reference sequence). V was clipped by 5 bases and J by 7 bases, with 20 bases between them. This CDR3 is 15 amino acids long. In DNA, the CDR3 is TGTGCCAGCAGTCTTGGGGGGGACAATCGGAATACGCAGTATTTT. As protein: CASSLGGDNRNTQYF.

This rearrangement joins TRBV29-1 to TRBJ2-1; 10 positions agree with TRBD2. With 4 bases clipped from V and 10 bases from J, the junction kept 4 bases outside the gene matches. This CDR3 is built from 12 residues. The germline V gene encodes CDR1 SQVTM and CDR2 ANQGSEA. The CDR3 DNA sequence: TGCAGCGTTGGAGCACTAGCGGGAGAGCAGTTCTTC. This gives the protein CSVGALAGEQFF.

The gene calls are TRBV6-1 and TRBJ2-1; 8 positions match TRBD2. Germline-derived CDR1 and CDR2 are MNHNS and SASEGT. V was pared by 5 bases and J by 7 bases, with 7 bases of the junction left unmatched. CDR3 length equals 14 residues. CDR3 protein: CASSLSGERNEQFF. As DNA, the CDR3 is TGTGCCAGCAGTCTTAGCGGGGAGAGGAATGAGCAGTTCTTC.

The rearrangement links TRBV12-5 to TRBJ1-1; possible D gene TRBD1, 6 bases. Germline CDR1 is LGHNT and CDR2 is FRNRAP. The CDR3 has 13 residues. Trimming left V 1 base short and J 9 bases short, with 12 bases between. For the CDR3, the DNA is TGTGCTAGTGGTTTGGGCGCCGGACAGAAAGCTTTCTTT. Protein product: CASGLGAGQKAFF.

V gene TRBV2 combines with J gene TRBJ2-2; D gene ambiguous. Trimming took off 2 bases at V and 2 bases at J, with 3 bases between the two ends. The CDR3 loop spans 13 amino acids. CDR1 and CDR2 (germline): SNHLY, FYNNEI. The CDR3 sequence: CASSEQNTGELFF. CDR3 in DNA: TGTGCCAGCAGTGAACAAAACACCGGGGAGCTGTTTTTT.

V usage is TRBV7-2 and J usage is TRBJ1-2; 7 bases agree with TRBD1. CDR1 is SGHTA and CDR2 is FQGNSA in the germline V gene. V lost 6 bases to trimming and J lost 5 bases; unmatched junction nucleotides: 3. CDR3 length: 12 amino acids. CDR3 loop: CASRTGAYGYTF. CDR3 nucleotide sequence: TGTGCCAGCAGAACAGGGGCGTATGGCTACACCTTC.